The 29 T cell receptor beta chains presented below share a single source sample, sequenced in a study of human T cells and chemical hapten exposure. MiXCR was run by TCRdb on the RACE reads, yielding one entry per CDR3 protein. The table has 75,000 to 90,000 distinct CDR3 sequences, 10% seen once. Time point in this sample: patch test 2, 6 weeks after DPC sensitization. Treatment given: therapeutic diphenylcyclopropenone sensitization with weekly scalp DPC. Sequencing used whole blood, obtained in connection with sensitization to the hapten diphenylcyclopropenone (DPC). The source of these receptors is a woman aged 45 to 65 with alopecia areata. Some clones in this sample may be carry-over from other donors' samples.

There are many counts of this clonotype. V and J are TRBV5-1 and TRBJ2-1; 9 positions match TRBD2. Trimming cost V 2 bases and J 1 base; bases outside gene matches: 4. The CDR3 sequence is 16 residues long. Germline CDR1 SGHRS, CDR2 YFSETQ. In nucleotides, the CDR3 is TGCGCCAGCAGCTTTAATGCGGGAGGGTCCTACAATGAGCAGTTCTTC. It translates to CASSFNAGGSYNEQFF.

This clonotype was counted ten times or more. The junction shows a germline mismatch at one end, possibly a read error. The V and J genes are TRBV28 and TRBJ2-7, with D perhaps TRBD2 (6 bases). The CDR3 has 10 amino acids. Germline CDR1 is MDHEN and CDR2 is SYDVKM. The CDR3 DNA reads TGTGCCAGCAACCTATGCGTCGGGAGCTTC. Translating gives CASNLCVGSF.

This clonotype came up many times. The germline gene is not matched at one end of the junction; a read error may be the cause. J is TRBJ2-1 and V is TRBV18; 8 nucleotides align to TRBD2. This CDR3 has 18 residues. CDR1 and CDR2 from the germline V gene are KGHSH and LQKENI. CDR3 region: CASSPRTTTSVSHNEQFF. CDR3 nucleotides: TGTGCCAGCTCACCACGGACGACGACTAGCGTCTCCCACAATGAGCAGTTCTTC.

In its sample, this clonotype was seen a few times. This chain connects TRBV7-9 to TRBJ2-1; D remains ambiguous. V was cut by 5 bases and J by 8 bases, with 7 bases left in between. CDR3 size: 11 residues. Germline lookup yields CDR1 SEHNR and CDR2 FQNEAQ (reference sequence). The CDR3 sequence is CASSREYEQFF. The CDR3 DNA reads TGTGCCAGCAGCCGAGAATATGAGCAGTTCTTC.

The sample holds one count of this clonotype. The chain links TRBV29-1 to TRBJ2-5; D may be TRBD2 (6 bases). The V end lost 7 bases, the J end lost 3 bases, and 12 bases lay between the germline ends. The CDR3 sequence is 12 residues long. CDR1 and CDR2 from the germline V gene are SQVTM and ANQGSEA. The CDR3 protein is CSAGWGEETQYF. The CDR3 bases are TGCAGCGCCGGGTGGGGGGAAGAGACCCAGTACTTC.

This clonotype was recorded at least ten times. The genes are TRBV25-1 and TRBJ1-1, with 7 nucleotides matching TRBD1. This CDR3 contains 15 residues. In germline, CDR1 is MGHDK, CDR2 SYGVNS. The trim removed 8 bases at V and 0 bases at J, leaving 9 bases unmatched. The CDR3 nucleotides are TGTGCCAGCGGGGGAGACAGGGCTCTGAACACTGAAGCTTTCTTT. As protein: CASGGDRALNTEAFF.

The chain is built from TRBV28 and TRBJ1-5; tentatively, D is TRBD1 (6 bases). The CDR3 sequence is 16 residues long. V was clipped by 3 bases and J by 7 bases, with 19 bases between them. The germline CDR1 and CDR2 sequences are MDHEN and SYDVKM. The CDR3 bases are TGTGCCAGCAGTTTCACGCCGGCGTCAGGGGTCCAGCCCCAGCATTTT. It is translated as CASSFTPASGVQPQHF.

The chain uses TRBV11-2 and TRBJ2-2; D remains ambiguous. Germline V CDR1 and CDR2: SGHAT, FQNNGV. V dropped 2 bases and J dropped 8 bases, with 15 bases sitting between them. This CDR3 contains 15 residues. CDR3 DNA sequence: TGTGCCAGCAGCTTAAACCACCTAGAGGAAGGGGAGCTGTTTTTT. Its protein is CASSLNHLEEGELFF. Together with reference TRBV11-2 and TRBJ2-2, the CDR3 gives the full variable domain: EAGVAQSPRYKIIEKRQSVAFWCNPISGHATLYWYQQILGQGPKLLIQFQNNGVVDDSQLPKDRFSAERLKGVDSTLKIQPAKLEDSAVYLCASSLNHLEEGELFFGEGSRLTVL.

V is TRBV20-1 and J is TRBJ2-1; a possible D gene is TRBD1 (5 bases). Germline V lookup: CDR1 DFQATT, CDR2 SNEGSKA (reference sequence). This CDR3 has 11 amino acids. V lost 5 bases and J 8 bases, leaving 10 bases between the germline ends. The CDR3, as DNA: TGCAGTGCTTCCAGGGTCGATGAGCAGTTCTTC. Its translation: CSASRVDEQFF.

The chain combines TRBV28 with TRBJ2-5; 7 bases align to TRBD2. In germline, CDR1 is MDHEN, CDR2 SYDVKM. The CDR3 runs to 13 residues. The V and J ends lost 7 bases and 2 bases, in that order; junction bases with no gene match: 4. The DNA for the CDR3 is TGTGCCAGCACCGCCGGGAGGCAAGAGACCCAGTACTTC. It specifies CASTAGRQETQYF.

This clonotype was found many times. The chain joins TRBV27 to TRBJ2-3; D might be TRBD1 or TRBD2, each matching 5 bases. Germline V gene lookup returns CDR1 MNHEY and CDR2 SMNVEV (reference sequence). Trimming left V 6 bases short and J 2 bases short, with 15 bases between. This CDR3 is built from 15 residues. CDR3 protein: CASSRTPGHTDTQYF. The CDR3 bases are TGTGCCAGCAGCCGTACCCCGGGGCACACAGATACGCAGTATTTT.

This clonotype showed up many times. The chain has TRBV28 and TRBJ1-4, with 9 bases identical to TRBD1. The germline V gene encodes CDR1 MDHEN and CDR2 SYDVKM. CDR3 size: 13 residues. V was clipped by 6 bases and J by 8 bases; unmatched bases: 4. CDR3 residues: CASRPQGAEKLFF. CDR3 coding DNA: TGTGCCAGCAGACCACAGGGGGCGGAAAAACTGTTTTTT.

This clonotype was seen a handful of times. This chain connects TRBV2 to TRBJ2-3; no firm D call. The CDR3 sequence is 14 residues long. V was trimmed by 2 bases and J by 2 bases, leaving 8 bases between them. CDR1 is SNHLY, CDR2 FYNNEI, per germline. CDR3 loop: CASSERVPTDTQYF. The DNA of the CDR3 is TGTGCCAGCAGTGAACGTGTTCCCACAGATACGCAGTATTTT.

The chain combines TRBV4-1 with TRBJ2-1; 8 bases are shared with TRBD2. CDR1 is MGHRA, CDR2 YSYEKL, per germline. Losses at the gene ends were 3 bases for V and 8 bases for J; bases not matched to a gene: 0. The CDR3 runs to 12 residues. CDR3 in DNA: TGCGCCAGCAGCCACGGGGGGGATGAGCAGTTCTTC. It translates to CASSHGGDEQFF.

This chain connects TRBV18 to TRBJ2-1, with 10 bases identical to TRBD2. J was trimmed by 2 bases and V by 5 bases; bases with no gene match: 9. Germline V CDR1 and CDR2: KGHSH, LQKENI. The CDR3 has 17 residues. The CDR3 protein is CASSSLRAGGPYNEQFF. The CDR3 nucleotides are TGTGCCAGCTCATCACTACGAGCGGGAGGGCCCTACAATGAGCAGTTCTTC.

This clonotype was recorded at least ten times. The J gene is TRBJ2-3, the V gene TRBV6-2 or TRBV6-3, with 7 bases matching TRBD2. This CDR3 is built from 14 residues. The V gene's germline CDR1 is MNHEY and CDR2 SVGEGT. V lost 6 bases, J lost 0 bases, and 3 bases stayed unmatched. CDR3 residues: CASSREDSTDTQYF. CDR3 DNA: TGTGCCAGCAGCCGGGAGGACAGCACAGATACGCAGTATTTT.

This CDR3 is CASSEARLEWYEQYF. CDR3 DNA sequence: TGTGCCAGCAGTGAAGCTAGACTGGAGTGGTACGAGCAGTACTTC. The chain uses TRBV2 and TRBJ2-7; D remains ambiguous. The CDR3 is 15 amino acids. Per the germline V gene, CDR1 is SNHLY and CDR2 is FYNNEI. V was cut by 0 bases and J by 4 bases, with 13 bases left in between.

Notes on this clonotype: The germline gene is not matched at one end of the junction; a read error may be the cause. The chain uses TRBV11-2 and TRBJ2-4; tentative D call: TRBD2 (5 bases). The CDR3 is 18 residues long. Looked up from germline, CDR1 is SGHAT and CDR2 is FQNNGV. The CDR3 DNA reads TGTGCTAGCACTCTAGCAGGAACATCCCCTATACGCAAAAACATTCAGTACTTC. Translation: CASTLAGTSPIRKNIQYF.

This clonotype has a handful of counts. The chain recombines TRBV5-1 with TRBJ2-2; the match to TRBD2 covers 7 bases. The trim removed 5 bases at V and 0 bases at J, leaving 16 bases unmatched. Germline V gene data show CDR1 as SGHRS and CDR2 as YFSETQ. This CDR3 is 19 amino acids long. CDR3: CASRRLAAIRFANTGELFF. The CDR3 region has the DNA TGCGCCAGCAGACGGCTAGCGGCCATACGATTCGCGAACACCGGGGAGCTGTTTTTT.

This clonotype was found a few times. The J gene is TRBJ2-1, the V gene TRBV20-1; D not certain. CDR3 length equals 11 residues. The V end was cut by 7 bases, the J end by 4 bases, with 8 bases between. Looked up from germline, CDR1 is DFQATT and CDR2 is SNEGSKA (reference sequence). The chain's CDR3 is CSDSGYNEQFF. For the CDR3, the DNA is TGCAGTGACAGTGGATACAATGAGCAGTTCTTC.

This clonotype has just a few counts. The chain joins TRBV27 to TRBJ1-5; D call uncertain. This CDR3 region has 14 residues. The V end was cut by 6 bases, the J end by 3 bases, with 12 bases between. Germline V gene lookup returns CDR1 MNHEY and CDR2 SMNVEV (reference sequence). CDR3 DNA sequence: TGTGCCAGCAGGACCCACCTTCCCAATCAGCCCCAGCATTTT. Translated, it gives CASRTHLPNQPQHF.

This clonotype was counted between two and nine times. The chain is built from TRBV5-4 and TRBJ1-6; 8 bases agree with TRBD1. Germline CDR1 is SGHNT and CDR2 is YYREEE (reference sequence). After removal of 4 bases from V and 7 bases from J, the junction contained 7 bases not matched to a gene. The CDR3 loop spans 15 amino acids. Here the CDR3 reads CASSGSRGPNSPLHF. The CDR3 nucleotides read TGTGCCAGCAGCGGAAGCAGGGGGCCAAATTCACCCCTCCACTTT.

The J gene is TRBJ1-1, the V gene TRBV28; D unclear. From germline, CDR1 is MDHEN and CDR2 SYDVKM. This CDR3 has 13 amino acids. V lost 1 base, J lost 4 bases, and 7 bases lay in between. The CDR3 DNA reads as TGTGCCAGCAGTTTATCCGGTTCCACTGAAGCTTTCTTT. This encodes CASSLSGSTEAFF.

This rearrangement joins TRBV20-1 to TRBJ2-3; D remains unclear. CDR1 and CDR2 (germline): DFQATT, SNEGSKA (reference sequence). The CDR3 has 14 amino acids. V shed 3 bases and J shed 2 bases, with 12 bases lying between them. The CDR3 sequence is CSASVGCHTDTQYF. The CDR3 DNA follows: TGCAGTGCTAGTGTAGGGTGCCACACAGATACGCAGTATTTT.

This clonotype turned up a few times. This chain links TRBV29-1 with TRBJ1-1; TRBD1 might be the D (5 bases). CDR3 length: 13 amino acids. Trimming pared 7 bases from V and 2 bases from J, leaving 14 bases between. Germline CDR1 is SQVTM and CDR2 is ANQGSEA. In DNA, the CDR3 is TGCAGCGCACACAGGACGGAAAACACTGAAGCTTTCTTT. Amino acid sequence: CSAHRTENTEAFF.

This clonotype was detected only a few times. The genes are TRBV18 and TRBJ1-1; D remains ambiguous. V lost 1 base to trimming and J lost 4 bases, with 13 bases between them. The CDR3 runs 15 residues. Looked up from germline, CDR1 is KGHSH and CDR2 is LQKENI. CDR3 DNA: TGTGCCAGCTCACCACGAACCGGGCAGCTCACTGAAGCTTTCTTT. Its protein product is CASSPRTGQLTEAFF.

In this sample, this clonotype turned up many times. The chain recombines TRBV5-6 with TRBJ1-5; D is unresolved. V was clipped by 0 bases and J by 3 bases, with 7 bases between them. The CDR3 totals 14 residues. Germline CDR1 SGHDT, CDR2 YYEEEE. The CDR3 region is CASSLGQFNQPQHF. The CDR3 DNA reads as TGTGCCAGCAGCTTGGGCCAGTTCAATCAGCCCCAGCATTTT.

This clonotype was recorded many times. This chain joins TRBV7-2 and TRBJ1-1; TRBD1 matches at 7 bases. J was trimmed by 11 bases and V by 4 bases; bases with no gene match: 7. The CDR3 length is 12 residues. The germline gives CDR1 SGHTA, CDR2 FQGNSA. The CDR3 region has the DNA TGTGCCAGCAGCTCCGACAGGGTCAACGCTTTCTTT. Translating it yields CASSSDRVNAFF.

The chain couples TRBV12-3 or TRBV12-4 to TRBJ2-7, with 10 positions matching TRBD1. V dropped 3 bases and J dropped 2; count of bases not matched to a gene: 4. CDR3 length: 15 amino acids. CDR3 bases: TGTGCCAGCAGTTTTGGACAGGGGGGAACCTACGAGCAGTACTTC. Translating it yields CASSFGQGGTYEQYF.